This TCR beta chain was sequenced in a study of blood T cell repertoires in COVID-19. Generated by immunoSEQ multiplex PCR, the TCRdb table keeps only in-frame clones and is missing some. The sample has about 180,000 clones; around 90% are singletons. This CDR3 is built from 15 residues. Germline CDR1 reads MNHEY; CDR2 reads SMNVEV (reference sequence). V gave up 4 bases and J gave up 0 bases, with 12 bases separating them. This chain connects TRBV27 to TRBJ1-1; D perhaps matches TRBD1 (5 bases). The sequencing input was peripheral blood. This receptor was obtained from a man aged 55 to 70 with COVID-19, enrolled during active disease. The CDR3 loop reads CASSSVRGVNTEAFF. CDR3 in DNA: TGTGCCAGCAGTTCCGTCCGGGGGGTGAACACTGAAGCTTTCTTT.